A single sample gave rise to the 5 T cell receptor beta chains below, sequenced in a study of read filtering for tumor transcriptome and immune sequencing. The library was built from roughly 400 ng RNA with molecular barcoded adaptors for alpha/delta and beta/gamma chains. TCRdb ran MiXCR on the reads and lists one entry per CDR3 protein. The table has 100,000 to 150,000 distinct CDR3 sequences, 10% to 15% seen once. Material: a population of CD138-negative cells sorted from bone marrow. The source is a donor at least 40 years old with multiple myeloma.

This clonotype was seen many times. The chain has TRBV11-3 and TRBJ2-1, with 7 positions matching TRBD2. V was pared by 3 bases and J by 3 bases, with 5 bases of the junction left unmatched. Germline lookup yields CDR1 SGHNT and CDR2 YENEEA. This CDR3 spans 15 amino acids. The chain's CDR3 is CASSFQRGDYNEQFF. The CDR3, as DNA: TGTGCCAGCAGCTTCCAGCGGGGCGACTACAATGAGCAGTTCTTC.

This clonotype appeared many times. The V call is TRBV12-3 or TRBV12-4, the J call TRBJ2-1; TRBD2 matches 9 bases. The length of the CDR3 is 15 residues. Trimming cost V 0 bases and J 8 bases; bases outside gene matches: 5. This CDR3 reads CASSLAGGGAYEQFF. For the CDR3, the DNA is TGTGCCAGCAGTTTAGCGGGCGGGGGGGCTTATGAGCAGTTCTTC.

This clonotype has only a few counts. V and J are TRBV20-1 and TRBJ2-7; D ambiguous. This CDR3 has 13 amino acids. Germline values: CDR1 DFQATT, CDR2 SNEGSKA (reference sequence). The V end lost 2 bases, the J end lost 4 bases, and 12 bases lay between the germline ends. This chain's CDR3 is CSARIAERYEQYF. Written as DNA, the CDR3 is TGCAGTGCTAGAATTGCTGAACGATACGAGCAGTACTTC.

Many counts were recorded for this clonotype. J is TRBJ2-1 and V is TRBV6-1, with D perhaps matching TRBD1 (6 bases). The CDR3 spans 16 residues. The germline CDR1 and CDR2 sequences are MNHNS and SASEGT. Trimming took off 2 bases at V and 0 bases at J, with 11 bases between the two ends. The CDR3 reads CASSEMDRTSYNEQFF. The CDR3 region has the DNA TGTGCCAGCAGTGAAATGGACAGAACCTCCTACAATGAGCAGTTCTTC.

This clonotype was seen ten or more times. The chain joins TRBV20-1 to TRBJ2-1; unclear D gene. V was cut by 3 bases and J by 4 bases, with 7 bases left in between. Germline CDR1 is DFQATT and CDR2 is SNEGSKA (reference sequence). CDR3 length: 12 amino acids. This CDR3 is CSASIRYNEQFF. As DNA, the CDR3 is TGCAGTGCTAGTATCAGGTACAATGAGCAGTTCTTC.